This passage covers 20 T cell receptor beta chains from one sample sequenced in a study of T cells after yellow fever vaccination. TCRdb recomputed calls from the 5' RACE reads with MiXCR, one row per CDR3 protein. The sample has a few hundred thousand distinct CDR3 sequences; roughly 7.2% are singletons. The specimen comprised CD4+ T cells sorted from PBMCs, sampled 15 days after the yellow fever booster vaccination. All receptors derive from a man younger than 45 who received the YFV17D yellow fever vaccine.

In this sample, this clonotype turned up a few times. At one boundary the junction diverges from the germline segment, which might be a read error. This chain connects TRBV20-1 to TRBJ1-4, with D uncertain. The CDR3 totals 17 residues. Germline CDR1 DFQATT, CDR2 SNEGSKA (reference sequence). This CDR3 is CCAHGWDATPASEKLFF. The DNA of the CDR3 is TGCTGTGCTCATGGGTGGGATGCGACACCTGCCTCGGAAAAACTGTTTTTT.

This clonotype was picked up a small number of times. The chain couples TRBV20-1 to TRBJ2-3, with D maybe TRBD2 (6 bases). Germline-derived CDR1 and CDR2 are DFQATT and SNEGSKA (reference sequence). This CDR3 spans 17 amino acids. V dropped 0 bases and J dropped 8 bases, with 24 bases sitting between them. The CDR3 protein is CSARDPLGGASLATQYF. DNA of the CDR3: TGCAGTGCTAGAGATCCGCTAGGCGGGGCGAGCCTGGCTACGCAGTATTTT.

The CDR3 protein is CASSFGPSEGETQYF. For the CDR3, the DNA is TGCGCCAGCAGCTTTGGACCCTCGGAGGGTGAGACCCAGTACTTC. The chain links TRBV5-1 to TRBJ2-5; D possibly corresponds to TRBD2 (6 bases). The ends were cut back, 2 bases at V and 5 bases at J, with 16 bases in the middle. The CDR3 is made up of 15 amino acids. Per the germline V gene, CDR1 is SGHRS and CDR2 is YFSETQ.

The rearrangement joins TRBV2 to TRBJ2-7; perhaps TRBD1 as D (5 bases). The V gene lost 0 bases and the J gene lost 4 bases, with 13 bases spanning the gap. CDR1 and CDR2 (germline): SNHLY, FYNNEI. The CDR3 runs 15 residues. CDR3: CASSEAGQGNYEQYF. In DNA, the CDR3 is TGTGCCAGCAGTGAAGCGGGGCAGGGAAATTACGAGCAGTACTTC. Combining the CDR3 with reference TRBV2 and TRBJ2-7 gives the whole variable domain EPEVTQTPSHQVTQMGQEVILRCVPISNHLYFYWYRQILGQKVEFLVSFYNNEISEKSEIFDDQFSVERPDGSNFTLKIRSTKLEDSAMYFCASSEAGQGNYEQYFGPGTRLTVT.

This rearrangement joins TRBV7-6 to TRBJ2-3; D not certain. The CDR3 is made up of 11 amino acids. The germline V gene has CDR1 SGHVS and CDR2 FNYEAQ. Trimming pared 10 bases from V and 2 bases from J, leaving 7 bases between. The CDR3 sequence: CAITVTDTQYF. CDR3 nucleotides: TGTGCCATAACAGTCACAGATACGCAGTATTTT.

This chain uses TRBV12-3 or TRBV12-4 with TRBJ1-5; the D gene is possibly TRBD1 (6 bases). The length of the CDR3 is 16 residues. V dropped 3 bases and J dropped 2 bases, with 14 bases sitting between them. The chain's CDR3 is CASSLMGKGGNQPQHF. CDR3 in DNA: TGTGCCAGCAGTTTGATGGGTAAGGGGGGCAATCAGCCCCAGCATTTT.

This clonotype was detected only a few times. CDR3 sequence reads: CSVEGTGVSYEQYF. The CDR3 DNA reads as TGCAGCGTTGAGGGGACAGGGGTCTCCTACGAGCAGTACTTC. V gene TRBV29-1 combines with J gene TRBJ2-7, with TRBD1 identical over 10 bases. Germline V gene data show CDR1 as SQVTM and CDR2 as ANQGSEA. The ends lost 3 bases at V and 0 bases at J; junction bases unmatched: 2. There are 14 residues in the CDR3.

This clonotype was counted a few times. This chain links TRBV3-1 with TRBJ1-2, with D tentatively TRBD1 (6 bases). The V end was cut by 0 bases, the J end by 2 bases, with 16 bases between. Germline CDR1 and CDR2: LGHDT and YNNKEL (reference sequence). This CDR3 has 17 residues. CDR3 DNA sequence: TGTGCCAGCAGCCAAGATCTGGGAGGGGGAAGAAACTATGGCTACACCTTC. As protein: CASSQDLGGGRNYGYTF.

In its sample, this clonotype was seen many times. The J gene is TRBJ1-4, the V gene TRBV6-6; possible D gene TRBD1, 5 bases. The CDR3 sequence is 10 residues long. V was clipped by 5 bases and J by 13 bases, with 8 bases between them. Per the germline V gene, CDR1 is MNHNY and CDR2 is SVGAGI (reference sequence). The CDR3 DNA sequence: TGTGCCAGCAGTGATGGGGGACTGTTTTTT. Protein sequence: CASSDGGLFF.

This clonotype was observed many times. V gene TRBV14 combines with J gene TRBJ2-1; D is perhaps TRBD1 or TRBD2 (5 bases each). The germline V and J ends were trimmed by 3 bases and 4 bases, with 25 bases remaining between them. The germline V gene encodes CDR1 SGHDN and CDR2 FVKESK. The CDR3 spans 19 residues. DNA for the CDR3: TGTGCCAGCAGCCAGGGACGGACGGGACCCAATGGGGGTTACAATGAGCAGTTCTTC. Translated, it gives CASSQGRTGPNGGYNEQFF. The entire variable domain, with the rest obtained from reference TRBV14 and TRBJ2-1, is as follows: EAGVTQFPSHSVIEKGQTVTLRCDPISGHDNLYWYRRVMGKEIKFLLHFVKESKQDESGMPNNRFLAERTGGTYSTLKVQPAELEDSGVYFCASSQGRTGPNGGYNEQFFGPGTRLTVL.

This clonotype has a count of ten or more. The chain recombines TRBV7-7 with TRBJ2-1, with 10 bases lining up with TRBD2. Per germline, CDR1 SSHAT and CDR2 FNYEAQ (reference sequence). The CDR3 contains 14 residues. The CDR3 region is CASRAGGPGNEQFF. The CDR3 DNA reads TGTGCTAGCCGAGCGGGAGGGCCCGGAAATGAGCAGTTCTTC.

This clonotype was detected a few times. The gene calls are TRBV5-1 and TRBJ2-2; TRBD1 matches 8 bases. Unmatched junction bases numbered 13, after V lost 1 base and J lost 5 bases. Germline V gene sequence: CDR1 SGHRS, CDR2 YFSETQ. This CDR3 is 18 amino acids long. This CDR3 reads CASSLSQVGRTGTGELFF. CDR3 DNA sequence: TGCGCCAGCAGCTTGAGTCAAGTGGGCAGGACAGGGACCGGGGAGCTGTTTTTT.

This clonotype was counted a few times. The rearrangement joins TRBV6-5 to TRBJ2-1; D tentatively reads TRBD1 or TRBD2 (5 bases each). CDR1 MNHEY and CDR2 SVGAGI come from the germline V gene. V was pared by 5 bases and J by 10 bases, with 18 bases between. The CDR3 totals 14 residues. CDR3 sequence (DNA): TGTGCCAGCAGTCACGGAGCGAGGGGTGTCGAGCAGTTCTTC. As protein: CASSHGARGVEQFF.

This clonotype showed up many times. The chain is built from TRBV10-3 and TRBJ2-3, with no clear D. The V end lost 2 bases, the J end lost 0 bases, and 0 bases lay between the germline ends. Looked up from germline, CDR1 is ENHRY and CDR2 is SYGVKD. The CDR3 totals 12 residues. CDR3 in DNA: TGTGCCATCAGTGAGAGCACAGATACGCAGTATTTT. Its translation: CAISESTDTQYF.

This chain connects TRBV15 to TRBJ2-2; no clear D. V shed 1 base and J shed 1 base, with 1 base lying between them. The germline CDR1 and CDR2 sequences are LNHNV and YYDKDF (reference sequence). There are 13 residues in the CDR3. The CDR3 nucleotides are TGTGCCACCAGCAGAGGGAACACCGGGGAGCTGTTTTTT. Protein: CATSRGNTGELFF.

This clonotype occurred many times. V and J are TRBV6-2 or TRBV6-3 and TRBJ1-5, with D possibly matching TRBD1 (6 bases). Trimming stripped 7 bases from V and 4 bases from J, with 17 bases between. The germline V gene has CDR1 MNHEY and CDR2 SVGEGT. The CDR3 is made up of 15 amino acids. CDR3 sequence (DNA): TGTGCCAGCAACCTCCTCGGGACAAAGAATCAGCCCCAGCATTTT. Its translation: CASNLLGTKNQPQHF.

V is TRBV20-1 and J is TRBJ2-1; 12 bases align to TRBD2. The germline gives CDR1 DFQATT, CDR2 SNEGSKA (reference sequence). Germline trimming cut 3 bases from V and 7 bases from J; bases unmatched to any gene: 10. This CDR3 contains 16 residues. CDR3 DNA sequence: TGCAGTGCTAGCTCGCCTAGCGGGAGGGCGGCAAATGAGCAGTTCTTC. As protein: CSASSPSGRAANEQFF.

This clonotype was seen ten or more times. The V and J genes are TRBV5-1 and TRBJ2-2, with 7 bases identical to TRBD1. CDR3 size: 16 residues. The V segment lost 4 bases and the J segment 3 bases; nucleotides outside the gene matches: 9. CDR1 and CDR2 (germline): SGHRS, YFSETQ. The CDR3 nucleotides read TGCGCCAGCAGCGGGCTTTTCAGGGGGTACACCGGGGAGCTGTTTTTT. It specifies CASSGLFRGYTGELFF. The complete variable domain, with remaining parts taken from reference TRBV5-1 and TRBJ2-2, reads KAGVTQTPRYLIKTRGQQVTLSCSPISGHRSVSWYQQTPGQGLQFLFEYFSETQRNKGNFPGRFSGRQFSNSRSEMNVSTLELGDSALYLCASSGLFRGYTGELFFGEGSRLTVL.

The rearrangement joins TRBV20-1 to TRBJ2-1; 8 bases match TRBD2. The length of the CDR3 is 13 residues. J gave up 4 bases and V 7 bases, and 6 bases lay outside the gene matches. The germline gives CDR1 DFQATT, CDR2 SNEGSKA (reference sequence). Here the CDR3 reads CSGGTSGYNEQFF. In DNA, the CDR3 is TGCAGTGGGGGAACTAGCGGTTACAATGAGCAGTTCTTC.

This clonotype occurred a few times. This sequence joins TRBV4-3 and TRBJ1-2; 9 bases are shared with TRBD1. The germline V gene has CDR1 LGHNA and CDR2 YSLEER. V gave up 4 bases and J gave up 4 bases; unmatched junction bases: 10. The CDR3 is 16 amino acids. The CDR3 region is CASSPQGTGSGYGYTF. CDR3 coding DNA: TGCGCCAGCAGCCCCCAGGGGACAGGGTCGGGCTATGGCTACACCTTC.